A single sample is the source of the 31 T cell receptor beta chains below, sequenced in a study of T cell responses to AZD1222 COVID-19 vaccine. Profiled with immunoSEQ multiplex PCR; TCRdb holds only in-frame clones, not every one. Of some 280,000 clones listed, almost 95% are singletons. The sample was peripheral blood, taken 28 days after the second AZD1222 dose. All receptors derive from an adult who received the AZD1222 COVID-19 vaccine.

The V call is TRBV7-9, the J call TRBJ1-2; D is undetermined. The CDR3 runs to 13 residues. The V gene lost 5 bases and the J gene lost 8 bases, with 15 bases spanning the gap. In germline, CDR1 is SEHNR, CDR2 FQNEAQ (reference sequence). CDR3 residues: CASSPLGMGGYTF. The CDR3 DNA follows: TGTGCCAGCAGCCCTCTTGGCATGGGAGGCTACACCTTC.

The chain employs TRBV11-1 and TRBJ2-7; possibly TRBD2 for D (6 bases). V lost 5 bases to trimming and J lost 1 base, with 15 bases between them. Germline lookup yields CDR1 SGHAT and CDR2 FQDESV (reference sequence). The CDR3 sequence is 15 residues long. CDR3 in DNA: TGTGCCAGCAGCAACGGGGGAAGGCGATCCTACGAGCAGTACTTC. This codes for CASSNGGRRSYEQYF.

V usage is TRBV7-2 and J usage is TRBJ1-5, with 7 positions matching TRBD1. This CDR3 has 15 amino acids. The trim removed 5 bases at V and 3 bases at J, leaving 7 bases unmatched. CDR1 and CDR2 (germline): SGHTA, FQGNSA. This CDR3 is CASSLDRALNQPQHF. The CDR3 DNA follows: TGTGCCAGCAGCCTAGACAGGGCCCTCAATCAGCCCCAGCATTTT.

This clone was seen once. At the DNA level, this CDR3 is encoded by other sequences in the same sample as well. The V call is TRBV5-1, the J call TRBJ2-5; 7 nucleotides align to TRBD1. There are 14 residues in the CDR3. V shed 3 bases, J shed 1 base, and the junction held 3 bases outside the gene matches. CDR1 is SGHRS, CDR2 YFSETQ, per germline. The CDR3 DNA reads TGCGCCAGCAGCTCTGGGACAGTCCAAGAGACCCAGTACTTC. Translation gives CASSSGTVQETQYF.

The chain is built from TRBV5-1 and TRBJ2-3; D is ambiguous. Trimming shortened V by 0 bases and J by 4 bases, and 6 bases separated the two germline ends. Germline V gene data show CDR1 as SGHRS and CDR2 as YFSETQ. The CDR3 is made up of 13 amino acids. The DNA of the CDR3 is TGCGCCAGCAGCTTGGCCCCAGCAGATACGCAGTATTTT. This codes for CASSLAPADTQYF.

The chain couples TRBV2 to TRBJ1-5, with 8 bases lining up with TRBD1. Germline loops: CDR1 SNHLY, CDR2 FYNNEI. The J segment lost 0 bases and the V segment lost 6 bases, leaving 10 bases of the junction unmatched. This CDR3 is 17 amino acids long. The CDR3 bases are TGTGCCAGCAGACAACTCAGGACAGGGAATAGCAATCAGCCCCAGCATTTT. Its protein product is CASRQLRTGNSNQPQHF. The full variable domain, rest sourced from reference TRBV2 and TRBJ1-5, is EPEVTQTPSHQVTQMGQEVILRCVPISNHLYFYWYRQILGQKVEFLVSFYNNEISEKSEIFDDQFSVERPDGSNFTLKIRSTKLEDSAMYFCASRQLRTGNSNQPQHFGDGTRLSIL.

This clone was counted between two and nine times. V gene TRBV7-2 combines with J gene TRBJ2-7, with 12 bases that match TRBD2. Germline V CDR1 and CDR2: SGHTA, FQGNSA. The V gene end was trimmed by 5 bases and the J gene end by 1 base; junction bases not matched to a gene: 3. This CDR3 spans 15 amino acids. The DNA for the CDR3 is TGTGCCAGCAGCCTGGGACTAGCGGGTTCCTACGAGCAGTACTTC. Protein product: CASSLGLAGSYEQYF.

The chain uses TRBV5-1 and TRBJ2-1, with 11 bases identical to TRBD1. Germline CDR1 reads SGHRS; CDR2 reads YFSETQ. V shed 4 bases, J shed 4 bases, and the junction held 4 bases outside the gene matches. The CDR3 is made up of 15 amino acids. The chain's CDR3 is CASSVGQGGYNEQFF. The CDR3 coding sequence is TGCGCCAGCAGCGTGGGACAGGGGGGATACAATGAGCAGTTCTTC.

V gene TRBV4-1 combines with J gene TRBJ1-1; the D gene is possibly TRBD1 (5 bases). V was cut by 4 bases and J by 3 bases, with 18 bases left in between. There are 16 residues in the CDR3. The germline V gene encodes CDR1 MGHRA and CDR2 YSYEKL. The CDR3 sequence is CASSPRPSGSDTEAFF. The CDR3 DNA reads TGCGCCAGCAGCCCTCGCCCGTCAGGGTCGGACACTGAAGCTTTCTTT.

This rearrangement joins TRBV6-5 to TRBJ2-7; D gene ambiguous. Germline loops: CDR1 MNHEY, CDR2 SVGAGI. V gave up 3 bases and J gave up 1 base, with 16 bases separating them. The CDR3 totals 16 residues. The DNA for the CDR3 is TGTGCCAGCAGTTATGGGCTTCCTAACTTATCCTACGAGCAGTACTTC. Translated: CASSYGLPNLSYEQYF.

The DNA for the CDR3 is TGTGCAACGAAGGAGGGAAACACCATATATTTT. Its protein is CATKEGNTIYF. The rearrangement joins TRBV19 to TRBJ1-3; D gene ambiguous. The CDR3 totals 11 residues. Germline CDR1 is LNHDA and CDR2 is SQIVND (reference sequence). Drawing the rest from reference TRBV19 and TRBJ1-3, the complete variable domain is DGGITQSPKYLFRKEGQNVTLSCEQNLNHDAMYWYRQDPGQGLRLIYYSQIVNDFQKGDIAEGYSVSREKKESFPLTVTSAQKNPTAFYLCATKEGNTIYFGEGSWLTVV.

This clone was seen a few times. The chain is built from TRBV18 and TRBJ1-5, with D unresolved. The germline V gene has CDR1 KGHSH and CDR2 LQKENI. The CDR3 totals 12 residues. CDR3 in DNA: TGTGCTCGCGGAGCTTTCAATCAGCCCCAGCATTTT. As protein: CARGAFNQPQHF.

The chain couples TRBV29-1 to TRBJ2-7; TRBD2 is a possible D gene (5 bases). Trimming shortened V by 1 base and J by 3 bases, and 10 bases separated the two germline ends. Germline values: CDR1 SQVTM, CDR2 ANQGSEA. The CDR3 sequence is 13 residues long. CDR3 protein: CSVEVSGNYEQYF. The CDR3 coding sequence is TGCAGCGTTGAAGTAAGCGGTAACTACGAGCAGTACTTC.

This sequence joins TRBV18 and TRBJ1-4; D is unclear. CDR3 length: 13 residues. Trimming shortened V by 5 bases and J by 8 bases, and 12 bases separated the two germline ends. Germline V gives CDR1 KGHSH, CDR2 LQKENI. The CDR3 nucleotides read TGTGCCAGCTCAGTCTTTGAGGGAGAAAAACTGTTTTTT. Amino acid sequence: CASSVFEGEKLFF.

The chain carries TRBV2 and TRBJ2-5; TRBD1 agrees at 8 bases. The junction had 6 bases not matched to a gene; V was cut back by 6 bases and J by 3 bases. The CDR3 is 14 amino acids. Looked up from germline, CDR1 is SNHLY and CDR2 is FYNNEI. The CDR3 bases are TGTGCCAGCAGCAACGACAGGGGTGAAGAGACCCAGTACTTC. Translating gives CASSNDRGEETQYF.

This chain uses TRBV20-1 with TRBJ2-5; possible D gene TRBD1, 7 bases. V was shortened by 6 bases and J by 4 bases, with 15 bases between the two germline ends. CDR1 and CDR2 from the germline V gene are DFQATT and SNEGSKA (reference sequence). CDR3 length equals 13 residues. CDR3: CSASGGGLETQYF. CDR3 nucleotide sequence: TGCAGTGCCAGTGGAGGGGGCCTAGAGACCCAGTACTTC.

CDR3 sequence: CASSEDKNIQYF. CDR3 in DNA: TGTGCCAGTAGCGAAGACAAAAACATTCAGTACTTC. V usage is TRBV19 and J usage is TRBJ2-4; unclear D gene. Trimming took 6 bases from V and 3 from J, leaving 6 bases between them. Germline V lookup: CDR1 LNHDA, CDR2 SQIVND (reference sequence). The CDR3 is made up of 12 amino acids.

The V and J genes are TRBV2 and TRBJ1-4, with a tentative D call TRBD1 (5 bases). CDR1 SNHLY and CDR2 FYNNEI come from the germline V gene. V dropped 8 bases and J dropped 7 bases, with 14 bases sitting between them. The CDR3 runs to 13 residues. The CDR3 DNA follows: TGTGCCAGCTGTCGGGACCAAAGTGAAAAACTGTTTTTT. Its protein product is CASCRDQSEKLFF. The full variable domain, in which reference TRBV2 and TRBJ1-4 provide the parts outside the CDR3, is EPEVTQTPSHQVTQMGQEVILRCVPISNHLYFYWYRQILGQKVEFLVSFYNNEISEKSEIFDDQFSVERPDGSNFTLKIRSTKLEDSAMYFCASCRDQSEKLFFGSGTQLSVL.

This chain connects TRBV9 to TRBJ2-7; 10 bases fit TRBD2. Germline values: CDR1 SGDLS, CDR2 YYNGEE. The CDR3 runs to 17 residues. The V and J ends lost 3 bases and 0 bases, in that order; junction bases with no gene match: 9. Here the CDR3 DNA reads TGTGCCAGCAGCGAAACCACCCTAGCGGGAGCCTCCTACGAGCAGTACTTC. Amino acids: CASSETTLAGASYEQYF. Variable domain in full (rest from reference TRBV9 and TRBJ2-7): DSGVTQTPKHLITATGQRVTLRCSPRSGDLSVYWYQQSLDQGLQFLIQYYNGEERAKGNILERFSAQQFPDLHSELNLSSLELGDSALYFCASSETTLAGASYEQYFGPGTRLTVT.

This chain links TRBV2 with TRBJ1-1; 8 nucleotides line up with TRBD1. Germline V CDR1 and CDR2: SNHLY, FYNNEI. The CDR3 runs to 14 residues. Trimming cost V 5 bases and J 2 bases; bases outside gene matches: 4. CDR3 in DNA: TGTGCCAGCAGTCAGGGACAGGTCAACACTGAAGCTTTCTTT. Its translation: CASSQGQVNTEAFF. Together with reference TRBV2 and TRBJ1-1, the CDR3 gives the full variable domain: EPEVTQTPSHQVTQMGQEVILRCVPISNHLYFYWYRQILGQKVEFLVSFYNNEISEKSEIFDDQFSVERPDGSNFTLKIRSTKLEDSAMYFCASSQGQVNTEAFFGQGTRLTVV.

In its sample, this clone was seen a few times. The chain carries TRBV28 and TRBJ1-1, with 10 bases matching TRBD1. Germline CDR1 reads MDHEN; CDR2 reads SYDVKM. V lost 0 bases, J lost 7 bases, and 5 bases stayed unmatched. The CDR3 loop spans 15 amino acids. This CDR3 is CASSLWDRGSSEAFF. CDR3 nucleotide sequence: TGTGCCAGCAGTTTATGGGACAGGGGGTCGAGTGAAGCTTTCTTT.

This clone occurred once. V gene TRBV6-2 or TRBV6-3 combines with J gene TRBJ2-1; either TRBD1 or TRBD2 may supply D (5 bases each). The CDR3 covers 16 residues. The V end lost 0 bases, the J end lost 4 bases, and 13 bases lay between the germline ends. CDR1 and CDR2 (germline): MNHEY, SVGEGT. CDR3 region: CASSYSGLGRYNEQFF. The CDR3 nucleotides are TGTGCCAGCAGTTACTCGGGCCTGGGACGGTACAATGAGCAGTTCTTC.

J is TRBJ2-3 and V is TRBV5-1; D is unresolved. The V gene lost 3 bases and the J gene lost 0 bases, with 11 bases spanning the gap. Germline V gives CDR1 SGHRS, CDR2 YFSETQ. CDR3 length: 15 amino acids. CDR3 in DNA: TGCGCCAGCAGCTGGACGGACCCTAGCACAGATACGCAGTATTTT. Amino acids: CASSWTDPSTDTQYF.

The rearrangement joins TRBV28 to TRBJ1-5, with D hard to call. Germline CDR1 and CDR2: MDHEN and SYDVKM. The CDR3 contains 11 residues. Trimming pared 2 bases from V and 7 bases from J, leaving 3 bases between. As DNA, the CDR3 is TGTGCCAGCAGTTTACGACAGCCCCAGCATTTT. This translates into CASSLRQPQHF.

The chain combines TRBV18 with TRBJ1-3, with D uncertain. Germline V gene sequence: CDR1 KGHSH, CDR2 LQKENI. The CDR3 has 15 amino acids. Trimming removed 1 base from V and 4 bases from J, with 11 bases in between. This CDR3 is CASSPLETPGNTIYF. In nucleotides, the CDR3 is TGTGCCAGCTCACCACTGGAAACGCCAGGAAACACCATATATTTT.

The chain uses TRBV27 and TRBJ2-3; 8 nucleotides match TRBD2. CDR3 length: 16 residues. J gave up 8 bases and V 5 bases, and 15 bases lay outside the gene matches. CDR1 and CDR2 (germline): MNHEY, SMNVEV (reference sequence). As DNA, the CDR3 is TGTGCCAGCAGTCGAAACTCGGGACTAGGGTCCGGTACGCAGTATTTT. It codes for CASSRNSGLGSGTQYF.

The chain is built from TRBV4-1 and TRBJ1-1; D gene uncertain. The CDR3 length is 14 residues. Trimming removed 1 base at V and 4 bases at J, with 10 bases between. Germline CDR1 is MGHRA and CDR2 is YSYEKL. CDR3 loop: CASSQVWDVTEAFF. The CDR3 DNA is TGCGCCAGCAGCCAAGTATGGGATGTCACTGAAGCTTTCTTT.

The V call is TRBV14, the J call TRBJ2-7, with D perhaps TRBD1 (5 bases). Germline loops: CDR1 SGHDN, CDR2 FVKESK. This CDR3 is built from 15 residues. V gave up 2 bases and J gave up 4 bases, with 15 bases separating them. In DNA form, the CDR3 reads TGTGCCAGCAGCCAATTACAGGTTAGGTCATACGAGCAGTACTTC. Translation gives CASSQLQVRSYEQYF.

The chain is built from TRBV28 and TRBJ1-2; D is uncertain. V lost 4 bases to trimming and J lost 4 bases, with 13 bases between them. This CDR3 contains 14 residues. Germline CDR1 is MDHEN and CDR2 is SYDVKM. This CDR3 is CASSSGSPIYGYTF. The CDR3 DNA sequence: TGTGCCAGCAGTTCGGGATCGCCCATCTATGGCTACACCTTC.

V usage is TRBV5-5 and J usage is TRBJ2-1, with TRBD2 as a possible D gene (5 bases). Trimming took 0 bases from V and 10 from J, leaving 11 bases between them. The CDR3 length is 13 residues. CDR1 and CDR2 (germline): SGHKS, YYEKEE (reference sequence). In nucleotides, the CDR3 is TGTGCCAGCAGCTTGGCCATGGGCGGGGAGCAGTTCTTC. This translates into CASSLAMGGEQFF.

Turning to this clone: Other DNA sequences within the sample encode an identical CDR3. The chain joins TRBV18 to TRBJ2-5; D possibly matches TRBD1 or TRBD2 (5 bases each). The CDR3 has 13 amino acids. Looked up from germline, CDR1 is KGHSH and CDR2 is LQKENI. The ends were cut back, 2 bases at V and 5 bases at J, with 9 bases in the middle. The CDR3 nucleotides read TGTGCCAGCTCACCAGGGGGTGAGGAGACCCAGTACTTC. It codes for CASSPGGEETQYF.